This is a list of T cell receptor beta chains from one sample in a study of low-dose radiotherapy and immunotherapy resistance in tumors. One entry per CDR3 protein, called by TCRdb with MiXCR from the reads. The repertoire holds tens of thousands of distinct CDR3 sequences, with around 9.2% as singletons. The material was PBMCs, obtained before treatment. Receptors originate from a male donor with prostate cancer. The CDR3 runs from the conserved cysteine through the conserved F or W. D genes are given only for firm matches. The size of a clone is reported for some rows only, either as once, few or many, or as a class for expanded clones.

V gene	clone size	J gene	D gene	CDR3 DNA	CDR3 protein
TRBV29-1	many	TRBJ2-7	TRBD1	TGCAGCGTTGAAGAGGCCCCGGGACAGGGAAGGTACTTC	CSVEEAPGQGRYF
TRBV10-3	many	TRBJ1-2	-	TGTGCCATTAGCGCAGATAACTATGGCTACACCTTC	CAISADNYGYTF
TRBV6-2/TRBV6-3	many	TRBJ1-6	-	TGTGCCAGTAGGGAACCGTCAGGGGAGAATTCACCCCTCCACTTT	CASREPSGENSPLHF
TRBV10-3	many	TRBJ2-5	-	TGTGCCATCAGGGAAGGAGAGACCCAGTACTTC	CAIREGETQYF
TRBV9	many	TRBJ1-6	-	TGTGCCAGCAGCGTTGACGGGAAAAATTCACCCCTCCACTTT	CASSVDGKNSPLHF
TRBV27	-	TRBJ1-1	TRBD1	TGTGCCAGCAGCAGTCAAGGACAGGGGCTGAACACTGAAGCTTTCTTT	CASSSQGQGLNTEAFF
TRBV7-3	many	TRBJ2-2	TRBD2	TGTGCCAGCAGCTTAATAGCGGGAGGTTGGACCGGGGAGCTGTTTTTT	CASSLIAGGWTGELFF
TRBV12-3/TRBV12-4	many	TRBJ2-5	-	TGTGCCAGCAGTTTGGGTGCGGGGGAGACCCAGTACTTC	CASSLGAGETQYF
TRBV19	many	TRBJ2-2	-	TGTGCCAGTAGTATTCGAGCGGCCACCGGGGAGCTGTTTTTT	CASSIRAATGELFF
TRBV29-1	many	TRBJ1-1	TRBD1	TGCAGCGGGAAACAGGGGGTTATGAACACTGAAGCTTTCTTT	CSGKQGVMNTEAFF
TRBV19	many	TRBJ1-4	-	TGTGCCAGTGGACACGGGGAGGGAAAACTGTTTTTT	CASGHGEGKLFF
TRBV12-3/TRBV12-4	-	TRBJ1-5	-	TGTGCCAGCAGTTTGAGCACGGCCCTCCAGCCCCAGCATTTT	CASSLSTALQPQHF
TRBV29-1	many	TRBJ1-1	-	TGCAGCGTTCGAACCCTTGCCACTGAAGCTTTCTTT	CSVRTLATEAFF
TRBV19	-	TRBJ1-4	TRBD1	TGTGCCAGTAGTCCAAGGACAGGAGATGCAACTAATGAAAAACTTTTTCTTTTCTTTTTTTTT	CASSPRTGDATNEKLFLFFFF
TRBV20-1	-	TRBJ2-5	-	TGCAGTGTCCTCTCGACGGGACAACAAGAGACCCAGTACTTC	CSVLSTGQQETQYF